Listed below are T cell receptor beta chains from one sample, sequenced in a study of brain T cells in children with intractable seizures. Measured with immunoSEQ multiplex PCR; TCRdb has only the in-frame clones, and not every one. The table has approximately 330,000 clones, over 90% seen once. The sequences come from peripheral blood, collected about 5 months after surgery. Receptors originate from a boy in the first two years of life with tuberous sclerosis and intractable seizures. Both conserved end residues are part of each CDR3.

V: TRBV7-8; J: TRBJ2-7; CDR3: CASSLGGWEQYF
V: TRBV25-1; J: TRBJ1-2; CDR3: CASSRTGIYGYTF
V: TRBV15; J: TRBJ2-3; CDR3: CATSRDQAGGMSDTQYF
V: TRBV6-5; J: TRBJ1-5; CDR3: CASSYAPRGQPQHF
V: TRBV5-5; J: TRBJ1-2; CDR3: CASSLERETNYGYTF
V: TRBV6-5; J: TRBJ1-2; CDR3: CASRNIGLGYTF
V: TRBV5-4; J: TRBJ2-5; CDR3: CASSIHQTGGETQYF
V: TRBV7-2; J: TRBJ2-1; CDR3: CASSFESGGGNEQFF
V: TRBV2; J: TRBJ2-3; CDR3: CASRRESGTIDTQYF
V: TRBV30; J: TRBJ2-7; CDR3: CAWTWGQGRAYEQYF
V: TRBV6-5; J: TRBJ1-5; CDR3: CASMEQDNQPQHF
V: TRBV5-6; J: TRBJ1-6; CDR3: CASSWGQPNSPLHF
V: TRBV7-2; J: TRBJ2-1; CDR3: CASSIRVSSYNEQFF
V: TRBV19; J: TRBJ1-1; CDR3: CASSIDRRTLKDTEAFF
V: TRBV6-1; J: TRBJ2-2; CDR3: CASSEELAEHRGAVF
V: TRBV25-1; J: TRBJ2-1; CDR3: CASSEWGGSNEQFF
V: TRBV19; J: TRBJ1-5; CDR3: CASSILQGGWESNQPQHF
V: TRBV19; J: TRBJ1-2; CDR3: CASNFGTSDGYTF
V: TRBV5-6; J: TRBJ2-1; CDR3: CASRRDRGAYEQFF
V: TRBV3-1/TRBV3-2; J: TRBJ1-1; CDR3: CASSHTWTGLNTEAFF
V: TRBV7-8; J: TRBJ2-5; CDR3: CASSLPSGRKTQYF
V: TRBV19; J: TRBJ2-7; CDR3: CAGGFFGHQRSLYEQYF
V: TRBV7-3; J: TRBJ2-1; CDR3: CASSNIGTGSQFF
V: TRBV6-2/TRBV6-3; J: TRBJ2-3; CDR3: CASSYSNGGRSTDTQYF
V: TRBV4-1; J: TRBJ1-2; CDR3: CASSQEAEFYGYTF
V: TRBV19; J: TRBJ1-5; CDR3: CASRDRNQPQHF
V: TRBV9; J: TRBJ1-2; CDR3: CASSVGTPEQGAADGYTF
V: TRBV7-9; J: TRBJ1-2; CDR3: CASSSAAAANAALYGYTF
V: TRBV13; J: TRBJ2-5; CDR3: CASSLMGQGATQYF
V: TRBV4-1; J: TRBJ2-1; CDR3: CASSRLNEQFF
V: TRBV27; J: TRBJ2-1; CDR3: CASSLGVGIEQFF
V: TRBV5-4; J: TRBJ2-5; CDR3: CASSLIQETQYF
V: TRBV5-1; J: TRBJ1-3; CDR3: CASSSGQGDRPVSGNTIYF
V: TRBV10-3; J: TRBJ1-2; CDR3: CAISGTTGGYGYTF
V: TRBV27; J: TRBJ1-1; CDR3: CASSLQMNTEAFF
V: TRBV5-4; J: TRBJ2-2; CDR3: CASRPTSGYTGELFF
V: TRBV12-2; J: TRBJ2-3; CDR3: CASRLTRADTQYF
V: TRBV13; J: TRBJ2-7; CDR3: CASSFRGVTYEQYF
V: TRBV30; J: TRBJ1-1; CDR3: CAWSSQVNTEAFF
V: TRBV19; J: TRBJ1-2; CDR3: CASTSGTGFYYGYTF